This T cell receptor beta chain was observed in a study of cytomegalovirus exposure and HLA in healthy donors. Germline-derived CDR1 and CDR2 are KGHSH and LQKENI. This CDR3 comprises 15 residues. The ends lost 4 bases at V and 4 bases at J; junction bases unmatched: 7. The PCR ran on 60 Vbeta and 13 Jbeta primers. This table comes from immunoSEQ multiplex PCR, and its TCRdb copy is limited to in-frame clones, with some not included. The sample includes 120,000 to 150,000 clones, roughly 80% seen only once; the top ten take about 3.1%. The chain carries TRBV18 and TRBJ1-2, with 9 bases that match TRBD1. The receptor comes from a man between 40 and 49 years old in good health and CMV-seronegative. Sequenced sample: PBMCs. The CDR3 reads CASSLGQGLSYGYTF. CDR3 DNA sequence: TGTGCCAGCTCACTCGGACAGGGGCTAAGCTATGGCTACACCTTC.